The 9 T cell receptor beta chains listed next were all sequenced from one sample in a study of identical twins. TCRdb re-analysed the 5' RACE reads in MiXCR, keeping a single row per CDR3 protein. The table has 120,000 to 150,000 distinct CDR3 sequences, around 3.4% seen once. Source material: memory T cells sorted from blood. Source of these receptors: a man aged 18 to 29 in good health.

This clonotype was seen ten or more times. The V gene is TRBV30, the J gene TRBJ2-3, with 8 positions matching TRBD1. There are 15 residues in the CDR3. Germline V gene sequence: CDR1 GTSNPN, CDR2 SVGIG (reference sequence). The trim removed 1 base at V and 3 bases at J, leaving 6 bases unmatched. This chain's CDR3 is CAWSAAGGLTDTQYF. The CDR3 DNA reads as TGTGCCTGGAGTGCCGCAGGGGGCTTGACAGATACGCAGTATTTT.

In this sample, this clonotype turned up a few times. This may come from a read error, since a much larger clone is one base off. V usage is TRBV6-1 and J usage is TRBJ2-7, with 7 bases identical to TRBD2. Germline CDR1 reads MNHNS; CDR2 reads SASEGT. Germline trimming cut 9 bases from V and 6 bases from J; bases unmatched to any gene: 11. CDR3 length: 13 amino acids. The CDR3 DNA is TGTGCCAGTTCAAGCGGGACGCGCAGCGAGCAGTACTTC. This gives the protein CASSSGTRSEQYF.

This clonotype has at least ten counts. The junction departs from the called germline gene at one end, perhaps through a read error. The gene calls are TRBV19 and TRBJ1-5, with 8 bases matching TRBD1. Germline-derived CDR1 and CDR2 are LNHDA and SQIVND (reference sequence). CDR3 length equals 15 residues. Here the CDR3 reads CTSTLGQAKNQPQHF. CDR3 bases: TGTACCAGTACGCTGGGACAGGCTAAAAATCAGCCCCAGCATTTT.

This clonotype was observed many times. The chain is built from TRBV29-1 and TRBJ2-3; 9 positions agree with TRBD2. CDR1 SQVTM and CDR2 ANQGSEA come from the germline V gene. With V trimmed by 5 bases and J by 9 bases, 9 bases remained unmatched. The CDR3 loop spans 13 amino acids. CDR3 loop: CSVRGGTSSTQYF. The CDR3 region has the DNA TGCAGCGTTCGAGGCGGGACTAGCTCGACGCAGTATTTT.

Many counts were recorded for this clonotype. Sequence at one end of the junction differs from germline and may be a read error. The gene calls are TRBV27 and TRBJ1-1, with D hard to call. CDR1 and CDR2 from the germline V gene are MNHEY and SMNVEV (reference sequence). The CDR3 loop spans 14 amino acids. The CDR3 nucleotides are TGTGCCAGCAGCTTATCCCTCCCAGGATCTGAAGCTTTCTTT. Its protein product is CASSLSLPGSEAFF.

This clonotype was counted between two and nine times. The chain uses TRBV10-3 and TRBJ2-1; 7 bases are a match to TRBD2. Per the germline V gene, CDR1 is ENHRY and CDR2 is SYGVKD. The CDR3 is 13 residues long. Trimming took 10 bases from V and 7 from J; bases not matched to a gene: 10. The CDR3 protein is CASRRESRNEQFF. The CDR3 DNA reads TGTGCCAGCAGGCGGGAGTCACGGAATGAGCAGTTCTTC.

Ten or more counts support this clonotype. CDR3 bases: TGTGCCATCAGTGACCGGAGGGGGGATTCCTACAATGAGCAGTTCTTC. Its translation is CAISDRRGDSYNEQFF. V is TRBV10-3 and J is TRBJ2-1; D is possibly TRBD1 or TRBD2 (6 bases each). With 3 bases removed from V and 1 base from J, the gap between germline ends came to 13 bases. Germline values: CDR1 ENHRY, CDR2 SYGVKD. The CDR3 length is 16 residues.

This clonotype was seen at least ten times. The chain links TRBV14 to TRBJ2-3; TRBD1 aligns across 7 bases. CDR1 SGHDN and CDR2 FVKESK come from the germline V gene. The CDR3 is 13 amino acids. Trimming cost V 6 bases and J 0 bases; bases outside gene matches: 0. CDR3 sequence reads: CASRDRSTDTQYF. CDR3 nucleotides: TGTGCCAGCAGGGACAGGAGCACAGATACGCAGTATTTT. Looking up the rest from reference TRBV14 and TRBJ2-3 gives the full variable domain: EAGVTQFPSHSVIEKGQTVTLRCDPISGHDNLYWYRRVMGKEIKFLLHFVKESKQDESGMPNNRFLAERTGGTYSTLKVQPAELEDSGVYFCASRDRSTDTQYFGPGTRLTVL.

This clonotype was detected a few times. J is TRBJ2-2 and V is TRBV5-5; the match to TRBD1 covers 7 bases. CDR1 is SGHKS and CDR2 is YYEKEE in the germline V gene (reference sequence). With 4 bases clipped from V and 2 bases from J, the junction kept 5 bases outside the gene matches. There are 15 residues in the CDR3. The CDR3 nucleotides are TGTGCCAGCAGCCGGGACAGCTTAAACACCGGGGAGCTGTTTTTT. Translated: CASSRDSLNTGELFF. Filled out from reference TRBV5-5 and TRBJ2-2, the complete variable domain reads DAGVTQSPTHLIKTRGQQVTLRCSPISGHKSVSWYQQVLGQGPQFIFQYYEKEERGRGNFPDRFSARQFPNYSSELNVNALLLGDSALYLCASSRDSLNTGELFFGEGSRLTVL.